Below, 25 T cell receptor beta chains from the same sample are listed, as sequenced in a study of shared clonotypes between healthy human individuals. TCRdb's table, derived via immunoSEQ multiplex PCR, lists solely in-frame clones and lacks some. The table has some 450,000 clones, roughly four fifths seen once. Sequencing was carried out using PBMCs. All receptors come from a middle-aged woman in good health. Some clones in this sample may be carry-over from other donors' samples.

This sequence joins TRBV28 and TRBJ2-7; D uncertain. This CDR3 has 13 amino acids. Germline CDR1 reads MDHEN; CDR2 reads SYDVKM. Trimming stripped 6 bases from V and 3 bases from J, with 12 bases between. CDR3 DNA: TGTGCCAGCAGCCGGAATAGAGACTACGAGCAGTACTTC. Protein: CASSRNRDYEQYF.

This chain connects TRBV13 to TRBJ2-5; 11 nucleotides match TRBD2. CDR1 PRHDT and CDR2 FYEKMQ come from the germline V gene (reference sequence). This CDR3 has 16 residues. Unmatched junction bases numbered 8, after V lost 5 bases and J lost 3 bases. The CDR3 is CASSDGTSGREETQYF. The CDR3 bases are TGTGCCAGCAGCGACGGGACTAGCGGAAGGGAAGAGACCCAGTACTTC. Full variable domain (missing parts from reference TRBV13 and TRBJ2-5): AAGVIQSPRHLIKEKRETATLKCYPIPRHDTVYWYQQGPGQDPQFLISFYEKMQSDKGSIPDRFSAQQFSDYHSELNMSSLELGDSALYFCASSDGTSGREETQYFGPGTRLLVL.

The chain employs TRBV11-2 and TRBJ1-5; D is uncertain. The ends were cut back, 2 bases at V and 3 bases at J, with 5 bases in the middle. The germline gives CDR1 SGHAT, CDR2 FQNNGV. The CDR3 extends over 13 amino acids. The CDR3 loop is CASSLSPNQPQHF. The CDR3 DNA reads as TGTGCCAGCAGCTTAAGTCCCAATCAGCCCCAGCATTTT.

This clone was observed a handful of times. The V gene is TRBV15, the J gene TRBJ2-7; perhaps TRBD1 as D (6 bases). V lost 5 bases to trimming and J lost 4 bases, with 15 bases between them. Germline CDR1 LNHNV, CDR2 YYDKDF (reference sequence). The CDR3 has 14 amino acids. The CDR3 DNA follows: TGTGCCACCAGCGGAGGCAGGGGAGCTTACGAGCAGTACTTC. It encodes CATSGGRGAYEQYF.

This chain connects TRBV5-4 to TRBJ2-5, with TRBD1 matching over 7 bases. Trimming cost V 4 bases and J 2 bases; bases outside gene matches: 5. The germline V gene has CDR1 SGHNT and CDR2 YYREEE (reference sequence). This CDR3 is built from 14 residues. CDR3 DNA sequence: TGTGCCAGCAGCCCAAGGGGGCAGCAAGAGACCCAGTACTTC. Amino acid sequence: CASSPRGQQETQYF.

The chain recombines TRBV4-3 with TRBJ2-5; D tentatively reads TRBD1 or TRBD2 (6 bases each). Trimming pared 0 bases from V and 5 bases from J, leaving 13 bases between. Germline V gene sequence: CDR1 LGHNA, CDR2 YSLEER. The CDR3 is 15 residues long. CDR3 sequence (DNA): TGCGCCAGCAGCCAAGATCTCGGGGGCTGGGAGACCCAGTACTTC. It encodes CASSQDLGGWETQYF.

The chain is built from TRBV27 and TRBJ2-1; D is possibly TRBD2 (7 bases). V was cut by 3 bases and J by 6 bases, with 18 bases left in between. Germline V CDR1 and CDR2: MNHEY, SMNVEV (reference sequence). There are 16 residues in the CDR3. The CDR3 protein is CASSFLSGIGGNEQFF. Here the CDR3 DNA reads TGTGCCAGCAGTTTTTTAAGCGGGATAGGGGGCAATGAGCAGTTCTTC.

CDR3 protein: CASSPSRDKGYTF. Written as DNA, the CDR3 is TGTGCCAGCAGCCCCTCCCGGGACAAAGGCTACACCTTC. V and J are TRBV5-4 and TRBJ1-2, with TRBD1 as a possible D gene (6 bases). The CDR3 contains 13 residues. CDR1 SGHNT and CDR2 YYREEE come from the germline V gene (reference sequence). V dropped 4 bases and J dropped 8 bases, with 15 bases sitting between them.

V gene TRBV30 combines with J gene TRBJ1-2; TRBD1 might be the D (5 bases). This CDR3 contains 12 residues. Germline CDR1 is GTSNPN and CDR2 is SVGIG (reference sequence). With 4 bases removed from V and 8 bases from J, the gap between germline ends came to 14 bases. The CDR3 protein is CAWISGWGGYTF. The CDR3 bases are TGTGCCTGGATATCAGGGTGGGGCGGCTACACCTTC.

This clone has a handful of counts. This chain joins TRBV7-2 and TRBJ2-7; D might be TRBD1 (5 bases). The V gene lost 2 bases and the J gene lost 2 bases, with 13 bases spanning the gap. CDR3 size: 15 residues. Germline lookup yields CDR1 SGHTA and CDR2 FQGNSA. In nucleotides, the CDR3 is TGTGCCAGCAGCTTAAAGTCTGGGGCCCCCTACGAGCAGTACTTC. This gives the protein CASSLKSGAPYEQYF.

Worth noting for this clone: This likely reflects a read error, since a far larger clone is one base away. Other DNA sequences in the sample encode the same CDR3. The V gene is TRBV30, the J gene TRBJ2-2, with TRBD1 as a possible D gene (5 bases). CDR1 GTSNPN and CDR2 SVGIG come from the germline V gene (reference sequence). The CDR3 is made up of 14 amino acids. As DNA, the CDR3 is TGTGCTGGAATTACAGGCCTGGGCGGTGGAGAGCTGTTTTTT. It codes for CAGITGLGGGELFF.

This chain links TRBV28 with TRBJ1-2; no reliable D call. Germline CDR1 MDHEN, CDR2 SYDVKM. This CDR3 has 14 residues. V was trimmed by 3 bases and J by 3 bases, leaving 11 bases between them. CDR3 bases: TGTGCCAGCAGTTTGGTCAGTGCCTACTATGGCTACACCTTC. This codes for CASSLVSAYYGYTF.

The rearrangement uses TRBV2 and TRBJ2-5; a possible D gene is TRBD2 (5 bases). The ends were cut back, 8 bases at V and 5 bases at J, with 12 bases in the middle. CDR1 and CDR2 (germline): SNHLY, FYNNEI. The CDR3 is 12 amino acids. The chain's CDR3 is CASSLGEETQYF. CDR3 DNA: TGTGCCAGCTCCCTCGGGGAGGAGACCCAGTACTTC.

This clone was seen repeatedly, ten times or more. The chain uses TRBV18 and TRBJ1-5; D might be TRBD1 (5 bases). The V end was cut by 1 base, the J end by 8 bases, with 9 bases between. This CDR3 is 13 amino acids long. CDR1 KGHSH and CDR2 LQKENI come from the germline V gene. CDR3 loop: CASSPRPGEPQHF. In DNA form, the CDR3 reads TGTGCCAGCTCACCACGTCCGGGGGAGCCCCAGCATTTT.

This chain uses TRBV5-6 with TRBJ2-7, with no clear D. The CDR3 has 12 amino acids. The V end was cut by 1 base, the J end by 1 base, with 3 bases between. Germline CDR1 is SGHDT and CDR2 is YYEEEE. The CDR3 nucleotides are TGTGCCAGCAGCTTGTCATCCTACGAGCAGTACTTC. Amino acid sequence: CASSLSSYEQYF. Complete variable domain (other parts from reference TRBV5-6 and TRBJ2-7): DAGVTQSPTHLIKTRGQQVTLRCSPKSGHDTVSWYQQALGQGPQFIFQYYEEEERQRGNFPDRFSGHQFPNYSSELNVNALLLGDSALYLCASSLSSYEQYFGPGTRLTVT.

The V gene is TRBV6-5, the J gene TRBJ1-1, with TRBD1 matching 8 bases. The germline CDR1 and CDR2 sequences are MNHEY and SVGAGI. With V trimmed by 5 bases and J by 6 bases, 8 bases remained unmatched. This CDR3 comprises 14 residues. This CDR3 is CASSTGGVRAEAFF. CDR3 DNA: TGTGCCAGCAGTACAGGGGGGGTTAGGGCTGAAGCTTTCTTT.

This clone was counted a few times. This chain joins TRBV5-5 and TRBJ2-7; D is undetermined. Germline CDR1 and CDR2: SGHKS and YYEKEE (reference sequence). V shed 6 bases and J shed 2 bases, with 15 bases lying between them. The CDR3 is made up of 14 amino acids. CDR3: CASTHTTATYEQYF. In DNA form, the CDR3 reads TGTGCCAGCACCCATACCACGGCCACCTACGAGCAGTACTTC.

The V and J genes are TRBV19 and TRBJ1-1; D gene ambiguous. With 0 bases removed from V and 1 base from J, the gap between germline ends came to 15 bases. Germline CDR1 reads LNHDA; CDR2 reads SQIVND (reference sequence). There are 17 residues in the CDR3. CDR3 sequence reads: CASSIDRFPLTNTEAFF. The CDR3 coding sequence is TGTGCCAGTAGTATAGACCGCTTCCCCTTGACGAACACTGAAGCTTTCTTT.

The chain carries TRBV30 and TRBJ1-2; no reliable D call. The CDR3 length is 11 residues. Trimming took 4 bases from V and 4 from J, leaving 7 bases between them. Germline V gene lookup returns CDR1 GTSNPN and CDR2 SVGIG (reference sequence). In DNA, the CDR3 is TGTGCCTGGAACCTGGCCTATGGCTACACCTTC. This translates into CAWNLAYGYTF.

In regard to this clone: A much bigger clone sits one base away, suggesting this may be a read error. This chain joins TRBV7-8 and TRBJ2-1; D perhaps matches TRBD2 (6 bases). CDR1 and CDR2 from the germline V gene are SGHVS and FQNEAQ. The V end was cut by 0 bases, the J end by 3 bases, with 6 bases between. This CDR3 is 14 amino acids long. The DNA of the CDR3 is TGTGCCAGCAGCTTAGCGGGAGGCTACAATGAGCAGTTCTTC. It encodes CASSLAGGYNEQFF. The full variable domain, its missing parts supplied by reference TRBV7-8 and TRBJ2-1, is GAGVSQSPRYKVAKRGQDVALRCDPISGHVSLFWYQQALGQGPEFLTYFQNEAQLDKSGLPSDRFFAERPEGSVSTLKIQRTQQEDSAVYLCASSLAGGYNEQFFGPGTRLTVL.

This chain connects TRBV2 to TRBJ2-5; no reliable D call. Germline CDR1 SNHLY, CDR2 FYNNEI. With 4 bases removed from V and 5 bases from J, the gap between germline ends came to 8 bases. There are 12 residues in the CDR3. DNA of the CDR3: TGTGCCAGCAGTGTGAGTCCTGAGACCCAGTACTTC. Protein sequence: CASSVSPETQYF.

The CDR3 nucleotides are TGCGCCAGCAGCCACCGAGTTCAGGGTCGGGCTGAAGCTTTCTTT. It is translated as CASSHRVQGRAEAFF. The genes are TRBV4-1 and TRBJ1-1; a possible D gene is TRBD1 (5 bases). Germline V gene data show CDR1 as MGHRA and CDR2 as YSYEKL. The CDR3 has 15 amino acids. Trimming removed 3 bases at V and 6 bases at J, with 17 bases between.

A note on this clone: A far larger clone is one base from this, pointing to a likely read error. The rearrangement links TRBV30 to TRBJ1-4; 7 bases are a match to TRBD1. This CDR3 contains 17 residues. Germline V gene lookup returns CDR1 GTSNPN and CDR2 SVGIG (reference sequence). CDR3 nucleotides: TGTGCCTGGAGTGTTAACAGGGGCCATGCAACTGATGAAAAACTGTTTTTT. This codes for CAWSVNRGHATDEKLFF.

The rearrangement links TRBV28 to TRBJ2-7, with 7 nucleotides matching TRBD1. Germline CDR1 MDHEN, CDR2 SYDVKM. The CDR3 consists of 14 residues. Unmatched junction bases numbered 11, after V lost 10 bases and J lost 2 bases. CDR3 region: CATSDRFGAYEQYF. DNA of the CDR3: TGTGCCACATCGGACAGGTTTGGTGCCTACGAGCAGTACTTC.

The genes are TRBV19 and TRBJ2-1, with a tentative D call TRBD1 (5 bases). Deletions cut 3 bases from V and 4 bases from J, with 13 bases between. Germline V gene sequence: CDR1 LNHDA, CDR2 SQIVND (reference sequence). The CDR3 loop spans 15 amino acids. The CDR3 DNA sequence: TGTGCCAGTAGTATCGGGCAGGGCACTTACAATGAGCAGTTCTTC. This codes for CASSIGQGTYNEQFF.